One sample yielded the 32 T cell receptor beta chains listed below, sequenced in a study of blood T cells in healthy people across ages. A second PCR of 7 to 11 cycles used a sample-barcoded 5' primer and a J-beta primer mix. MiXCR, applied by TCRdb to the 5' RACE reads, yields one record per CDR3 protein. The sample shows roughly 650,000 distinct CDR3 sequences, less than 40% of them seen only once. Sequencing input: blood. The source of these receptors is an elderly woman in good health.

The chain joins TRBV3-1 to TRBJ2-5; 8 bases agree with TRBD2. V was clipped by 1 base and J by 1 base; unmatched bases: 2. The CDR3 covers 15 residues. CDR1 and CDR2 (germline): LGHDT, YNNKEL (reference sequence). CDR3: CASSQVAGSQETQYF. The CDR3 coding sequence is TGTGCCAGCAGCCAAGTAGCGGGGAGCCAAGAGACCCAGTACTTC.

This clonotype has just one count. A read error may be the cause here, since a much bigger clone is one base away. The chain recombines TRBV2 with TRBJ2-5, with TRBD2 matching over 10 bases. The CDR3 extends over 15 amino acids. The germline V gene has CDR1 SNHLY and CDR2 FYNNEI. CDR3 region: CASTASGGPQGTQYF. CDR3 sequence (DNA): TGTGCCAGCACTGCTAGCGGGGGCCCTCAAGGGACCCAGTACTTC.

This clonotype appeared many times. The chain uses TRBV20-1 and TRBJ2-1, with D possibly TRBD2 on 6 matching bases. CDR1 DFQATT and CDR2 SNEGSKA come from the germline V gene (reference sequence). The CDR3 consists of 14 residues. Trimming stripped 6 bases from V and 3 bases from J, with 15 bases between. The DNA of the CDR3 is TGCAGTGCCCTGGGACTCCTTGGCTACAATGAGCAGTTCTTC. Protein product: CSALGLLGYNEQFF.

Worth noting for this clonotype: Possible read error: a much larger clone is one base away. V and J are TRBV5-1 and TRBJ2-2, with D possibly being TRBD2 (5 bases). The CDR3 loop spans 16 amino acids. Germline V gene sequence: CDR1 SGHRS, CDR2 YFSETQ. The CDR3: CASSVLGGSNTGERFF. The CDR3 DNA is TGCGCCAGCTCCGTTCTCGGAGGCAGTAACACCGGGGAGCGGTTTTTT.

This clonotype has at least ten counts. The chain uses TRBV7-8 and TRBJ2-7; 9 nucleotides align to TRBD2. The junction had 12 bases not matched to a gene; V was cut back by 5 bases and J by 4 bases. CDR1 and CDR2 (germline): SGHVS, FQNEAQ. The CDR3 consists of 16 residues. The chain's CDR3 is CASSPAWGGGAYEQYF. The CDR3, as DNA: TGTGCCAGCAGCCCCGCCTGGGGCGGGGGGGCTTACGAGCAGTACTTC. The complete variable domain, with remaining parts taken from reference TRBV7-8 and TRBJ2-7, reads GAGVSQSPRYKVAKRGQDVALRCDPISGHVSLFWYQQALGQGPEFLTYFQNEAQLDKSGLPSDRFFAERPEGSVSTLKIQRTQQEDSAVYLCASSPAWGGGAYEQYFGPGTRLTVT.

This clonotype was counted ten times or more. This chain uses TRBV5-1 with TRBJ2-7, with D possibly TRBD1 on 6 matching bases. Trimming removed 4 bases from V and 3 bases from J, with 20 bases in between. The CDR3 is 16 amino acids. CDR1 and CDR2 (germline): SGHRS, YFSETQ. For the CDR3, the DNA is TGCGCCAGCAGCCCAGACAACAGGGAGCAAAGCTACGAGCAGTACTTC. Amino acid sequence: CASSPDNREQSYEQYF.

This clonotype was observed a single time. The genes are TRBV27 and TRBJ2-1; 9 nucleotides agree with TRBD2. The CDR3 sequence is 15 residues long. V was pared by 6 bases and J by 7 bases, with 10 bases of the junction left unmatched. Looked up from germline, CDR1 is MNHEY and CDR2 is SMNVEV (reference sequence). The CDR3 DNA sequence: TGTGCCAGCAGCCCCCTAGCGGGGAGTTCAAATGAGCAGTTCTTC. Translating it yields CASSPLAGSSNEQFF.

This sequence joins TRBV29-1 and TRBJ1-1, with no clear D. This CDR3 comprises 10 residues. The germline V gene encodes CDR1 SQVTM and CDR2 ANQGSEA. The chain's CDR3 is CSGMNTEAFF. The CDR3 DNA follows: TGCAGTGGCATGAACACTGAAGCTTTCTTT. Filled out from reference TRBV29-1 and TRBJ1-1, the complete variable domain reads SAVISQKPSRDICQRGTSLTIQCQVDSQVTMMFWYRQQPGQSLTLIATANQGSEATYESGFVIDKFPISRPNLTFSTLTVSNMSPEDSSIYLCSGMNTEAFFGQGTRLTVV.

This clonotype was observed a single time. V and J are TRBV19 and TRBJ1-5; D remains ambiguous. Germline CDR1 reads LNHDA; CDR2 reads SQIVND (reference sequence). This CDR3 has 12 residues. V was cut by 1 base and J by 6 bases, with 4 bases left in between. This CDR3 reads CASSIGVQPQHF. CDR3 in DNA: TGTGCCAGTAGTATAGGGGTTCAGCCCCAGCATTTT.

This clonotype was seen ten or more times. V is TRBV6-5 and J is TRBJ1-5, with 9 bases that match TRBD1. The V and J ends lost 7 bases and 1 base, in that order; junction bases with no gene match: 5. The V gene's germline CDR1 is MNHEY and CDR2 SVGAGI. CDR3 length: 15 amino acids. The CDR3 spells CASKTQGASNQPQHF. The CDR3 region has the DNA TGTGCCAGCAAGACACAGGGGGCGAGCAATCAGCCCCAGCATTTT.

This clonotype came up many times. This chain uses TRBV12-3 or TRBV12-4 with TRBJ2-1; 9 positions match TRBD1. The CDR3 spans 15 residues. Losses at the gene ends were 7 bases for V and 6 bases for J; bases not matched to a gene: 10. The DNA for the CDR3 is TGTGCCAGCAAAACCACGGGACAGGGATCCAATGAGCAGTTCTTC. Residues: CASKTTGQGSNEQFF.

This clonotype was recorded a few times. This sequence joins TRBV27 and TRBJ1-1; D remains ambiguous. Between the trimmed V and J ends, which lost 5 bases and 6 bases, there was a span of 19 bases. The length of the CDR3 is 15 residues. From germline, CDR1 is MNHEY and CDR2 SMNVEV (reference sequence). CDR3 residues: CASSPPGGRSAEAFF. The CDR3 DNA sequence: TGTGCCAGCAGTCCACCCGGAGGACGGTCAGCTGAAGCTTTCTTT.

This chain links TRBV20-1 with TRBJ1-2, with 9 bases fitting TRBD1. The V and J ends lost 1 base and 11 bases, in that order; junction bases with no gene match: 17. Germline V CDR1 and CDR2: DFQATT, SNEGSKA (reference sequence). The CDR3 consists of 16 residues. Here the CDR3 reads CSARGQATGGVLWYTF. CDR3 DNA sequence: TGCAGTGCTAGAGGCCAAGCCACAGGGGGCGTTTTGTGGTACACCTTC.

At least ten counts were recorded for this clonotype. V usage is TRBV20-1 and J usage is TRBJ2-7; TRBD2 agrees at 7 bases. J lost 5 bases, V lost 2 bases, and 6 bases had no gene match. The germline gives CDR1 DFQATT, CDR2 SNEGSKA (reference sequence). The CDR3 length is 13 residues. The CDR3 DNA follows: TGCAGTGCTAGAAAGGCAGGGAGGGACGAGCAGTACTTC. Its protein product is CSARKAGRDEQYF.

V and J are TRBV7-9 and TRBJ1-1; D unresolved. V was cut by 7 bases and J by 8 bases, with 14 bases left in between. Germline V gene lookup returns CDR1 SEHNR and CDR2 FQNEAQ (reference sequence). This CDR3 comprises 12 residues. The CDR3 sequence is CASNQGRAEAFF. CDR3 nucleotide sequence: TGTGCCAGCAACCAAGGGAGGGCAGAAGCTTTCTTT. The variable domain in full, completed from reference TRBV7-9 and TRBJ1-1, reads DTGVSQNPRHKITKRGQNVTFRCDPISEHNRLYWYRQTLGQGPEFLTYFQNEAQLEKSRLLSDRFSAERPKGSFSTLEIQRTEQGDSAMYLCASNQGRAEAFFGQGTRLTVV.

J is TRBJ2-4 and V is TRBV6-2 or TRBV6-3; TRBD1 matches 9 bases. With the DNA end fitting TRBJ2-7 better, the J assignment may be wrong. Germline V lookup: CDR1 MNHEY, CDR2 SVGEGT. The CDR3 length is 14 residues. Here the CDR3 reads CASKNYRGLYEQYF. The CDR3 DNA is TGTGCCAGCAAGAACTACAGGGGGCTGTACGAGCAGTACTTC.

About this clonotype itself: This may be a read error: a much more frequent sequence differs by one nucleotide. The chain combines TRBV29-1 with TRBJ1-1; D is perhaps TRBD1 (5 bases). This CDR3 is 12 amino acids long. CDR1 and CDR2 (germline): SQVTM, ANQGSEA. V shed 7 bases and J shed 6 bases, with 15 bases lying between them. CDR3 residues: CSGGTDSAEAFF. CDR3 nucleotide sequence: TGCAGCGGGGGGACCGACAGCGCTGAAGCTTTCTTT.

This clonotype came up a few times. The chain employs TRBV5-1 and TRBJ2-2, with 8 bases matching TRBD1. The CDR3 is made up of 17 amino acids. The germline CDR1 and CDR2 sequences are SGHRS and YFSETQ. V trimming: 0 bases; J trimming: 1 base; junction bases outside the gene matches: 5. The CDR3 DNA sequence: TGCGCCAGCAGCTTGGCAGGGACAGGAGTGAACACCGGGGAGCTGTTTTTT. Residues: CASSLAGTGVNTGELFF.

As concerns this clonotype: A much larger clone is a single base away; this may be a read error. The chain couples TRBV6-6 to TRBJ2-1; possibly TRBD1 or TRBD2 for D (6 bases each). CDR3 length: 12 amino acids. Germline V lookup: CDR1 MNHNY, CDR2 SVGAGI (reference sequence). The V end lost 6 bases, the J end lost 13 bases, and 16 bases lay between the germline ends. Here the CDR3 DNA reads TGTGCCAGCAGCCCGGAGGGGGAGACCCAGTTCTTC. This gives the protein CASSPEGETQFF.

Remarks on this clonotype: A read error may be the cause here, since a much bigger clone is one base away. CDR3 coding DNA: TGCAGCGTTGGAACAGGGGGCTTTGGGGCCAACGTCCGGACTTTC. Protein: CSVGTGGFGANVRTF. The rearrangement links TRBV29-1 to TRBJ2-6, with 9 positions matching TRBD1. This CDR3 is 15 amino acids long. Looked up from germline, CDR1 is SQVTM and CDR2 is ANQGSEA.

The V call is TRBV6-2 or TRBV6-3, the J call TRBJ2-1; either TRBD1 or TRBD2 may fit D (5 bases each). The V end lost 2 bases, the J end lost 10 bases, and 15 bases lay between the germline ends. CDR3 length: 14 residues. Germline CDR1 and CDR2: MNHEY and SVGEGT. The CDR3 protein is CASSYGQGVYEQFF. CDR3 DNA sequence: TGTGCCAGCAGTTACGGGCAGGGAGTGTACGAGCAGTTCTTC.

This clonotype was observed a handful of times. The V gene is TRBV10-3, the J gene TRBJ1-1; D possibly corresponds to TRBD1 (5 bases). V was pared by 4 bases and J by 10 bases, with 13 bases between. CDR1 and CDR2 from the germline V gene are ENHRY and SYGVKD. CDR3 size: 12 residues. As DNA, the CDR3 is TGTGCCATCAGTGGTCCGTCGCAGGGAGCTTTCTTT. This gives the protein CAISGPSQGAFF.

This chain links TRBV7-7 with TRBJ2-5; the D gene is possibly TRBD1 (6 bases). CDR3 length: 15 residues. Germline values: CDR1 SSHAT, CDR2 FNYEAQ (reference sequence). Trimming stripped 5 bases from V and 4 bases from J, with 17 bases between. The CDR3 spells CASSLLGALGETQYF. The DNA for the CDR3 is TGTGCCAGCAGCCTTTTGGGGGCTCTCGGAGAGACCCAGTACTTC.

The chain joins TRBV6-6 to TRBJ1-5, with D perhaps TRBD1 (5 bases). Germline V CDR1 and CDR2: MNHNY, SVGAGI (reference sequence). V lost 7 bases and J lost 1, with 11 bases in between. The CDR3 length is 14 residues. For the CDR3, the DNA is TGTGCCAGCATCGGGGGGACGAGCAATCAGCCCCAGCATTTT. It is translated as CASIGGTSNQPQHF.

The chain has TRBV20-1 and TRBJ1-1, with a tentative D call TRBD1 (5 bases). Germline CDR1 DFQATT, CDR2 SNEGSKA (reference sequence). CDR3 size: 12 residues. V was shortened by 5 bases and J by 1 base, with 8 bases between the two germline ends. CDR3 region: CSALQANTEAFF. The CDR3 DNA sequence: TGCAGTGCTTTACAGGCGAACACTGAAGCTTTCTTT.

This clonotype was detected many times. The V gene is TRBV24-1, the J gene TRBJ2-3; D call uncertain. V gave up 2 bases and J gave up 4 bases, with 6 bases separating them. Germline CDR1 reads KGHDR; CDR2 reads SFDVKD. The CDR3 has 13 amino acids. The CDR3: CATSDSVADTQYF. The CDR3 coding sequence is TGTGCCACCAGTGATTCGGTCGCAGATACGCAGTATTTT.

This clonotype has just a few counts. Just one base apart from a much larger clone, this may be a read error. This chain connects TRBV6-5 to TRBJ1-2, with 10 bases lining up with TRBD1. CDR3 length: 13 amino acids. V gave up 3 bases and J gave up 8 bases; unmatched junction bases: 3. Germline V gene data show CDR1 as MNHEY and CDR2 as SVGAGI. Here the CDR3 DNA reads TGTGCCAGCAGTTATCGGGACAGGGGCGGCTACACCTTC. Translating gives CASSYRDRGGYTF.

This rearrangement joins TRBV7-6 to TRBJ2-7, with TRBD1 as a possible D gene (6 bases). The length of the CDR3 is 16 residues. The germline CDR1 and CDR2 sequences are SGHVS and FNYEAQ. V shed 0 bases and J shed 0 bases, with 12 bases lying between them. CDR3 nucleotide sequence: TGTGCCAGCAGCTTAGCTGTGGGGGCCCTCTCCTACGAGCAGTACTTC. It codes for CASSLAVGALSYEQYF. Full variable domain (outside the CDR3, taken from reference TRBV7-6 and TRBJ2-7): GAGVSQSPRYKVTKRGQDVALRCDPISGHVSLYWYRQALGQGPEFLTYFNYEAQQDKSGLPNDRFSAERPEGSISTLTIQRTEQRDSAMYRCASSLAVGALSYEQYFGPGTRLTVT.

V gene TRBV30 combines with J gene TRBJ2-1; tentative D call: TRBD2 (5 bases). V dropped 0 bases and J dropped 0 bases, with 12 bases sitting between them. Germline V gene sequence: CDR1 GTSNPN, CDR2 SVGIG (reference sequence). There are 16 residues in the CDR3. DNA for the CDR3: TGTGCCTGGAGTGTACCTCCGGGGATCTCCTACAATGAGCAGTTCTTC. Its translation: CAWSVPPGISYNEQFF.

This clonotype was counted many times. The chain couples TRBV6-2 or TRBV6-3 to TRBJ2-7, with D perhaps TRBD2 (6 bases). The V gene's germline CDR1 is MNHEY and CDR2 SVGEGT. Trimming took off 5 bases at V and 6 bases at J, with 20 bases between the two ends. CDR3 length: 15 amino acids. CDR3 nucleotide sequence: TGTGCCAGCAGTGCCTGGGACTCTCCGGTGGGCGAGCAGTACTTC. This codes for CASSAWDSPVGEQYF.

The rearrangement links TRBV30 to TRBJ1-2; D possibly corresponds to TRBD1 (5 bases). CDR3 size: 14 residues. Germline CDR1 and CDR2: GTSNPN and SVGIG (reference sequence). Trimming removed 4 bases at V and 4 bases at J, with 16 bases between. CDR3 nucleotides: TGTGCCTGGAAAGGAGCAGGGCGCCCCTATGGCTACACCTTC. Its protein is CAWKGAGRPYGYTF. The variable domain in full, completed from reference TRBV30 and TRBJ1-2, reads SQTIHQWPATLVQPVGSPLSLECTVEGTSNPNLYWYRQAAGRGLQLLFYSVGIGQISSEVPQNLSASRPQDRQFILSSKKLLLSDSGFYLCAWKGAGRPYGYTFGSGTRLTVV.

On this clonotype: A much larger clone lies a single base off, so this may be a read error. The V gene is TRBV12-3 or TRBV12-4, the J gene TRBJ1-4; the D gene is possibly TRBD1 (6 bases). The CDR3 covers 15 residues. CDR3 sequence reads: CACSSGASANEKLFF. The CDR3 nucleotides are TGTGCCTGCAGTTCGGGGGCATCAGCTAATGAAAAACTGTTTTTT.